This T cell receptor (beta chain) originates from a study of T-cell reconstitution after alpha-beta-depleted transplantation in children. Study findings and constraints: Several hundred graft clones that had expanded were reportedly the source of alpha-beta T cells about two months after transplant. Some patients' high day-60 TCRbeta diversity was traced to surviving recipient T cells and thymic progenitors.

Unique molecular identifiers were used to barcode this TCRbeta library. TCRdb re-called the PCR reads through MiXCR, storing one row per CDR3 protein. Of 670,000 or so distinct CDR3 sequences listed, about an eighth are singletons. This clonotype was picked up many times. As yet, its antigen is unknown. In germline, CDR1 is SGHRS, CDR2 YFSETQ. The CDR3 is 16 residues long. Losses at the gene ends were 4 bases for V and 11 bases for J; bases not matched to a gene: 20. The rearrangement joins TRBV5-1 to TRBJ1-2; the match to TRBD1 covers 7 bases. Source: PBMCs, taken before TCRalphabeta/CD19-depleted stem cell transplant. The TCR originated in a girl under 10 years old with congenital amegakaryocytic thrombocytopenia, due to receive a stem cell transplant. The CDR3 is CASSESSLLGQQLYTF. The CDR3 DNA is TGCGCCAGCAGCGAGTCCAGCCTATTGGGACAGCAACTTTACACCTTC. Together with reference TRBV5-1 and TRBJ1-2, the CDR3 gives the full variable domain: KAGVTQTPRYLIKTRGQQVTLSCSPISGHRSVSWYQQTPGQGLQFLFEYFSETQRNKGNFPGRFSGRQFSNSRSEMNVSTLELGDSALYLCASSESSLLGQQLYTFGSGTRLTVV.